This T cell receptor (beta chain) was recorded in a study of T-cell memory formation after mild COVID-19. Study results and caveats: CD4/CD8 balance held among clones contracting day 15 to 85, and later expanders leaned CD4+. Researchers could not confirm that second-wave clones peaking on day 37 targeted SARS-CoV-2. Memory sampled before infection contained some responding clones, suggesting cross-reactive memory joined.

Concerning this clonotype: Its antigen is not identified.

One entry per CDR3 protein results from TCRdb running MiXCR on the 5' RACE reads. The sample lists about 360,000 distinct CDR3 sequences, roughly an eighth seen once, with roughly a fifth in the top ten. Trimming stripped 5 bases from V and 3 bases from J, with 11 bases between. CDR1 is SGHVS, CDR2 FNYEAQ, per germline. The length of the CDR3 is 14 residues. The chain carries TRBV7-6 and TRBJ1-5, with a weak D call TRBD1 (5 bases). Sequenced material: PBMCs or a T cell subset sorted from them (not recorded which). This clonotype was sampled from a man younger than 30 who had mild COVID-19 (a few samples of this study predate the infection). Cell type and time point are not known. CDR3 coding DNA: TGTGCCAGCAGCCCAGGACAAGTCAATCAGCCCCAGCATTTT. This gives the protein CASSPGQVNQPQHF.